This is a list of T cell receptor beta chains from one sample in a study of a mutant IDH1 vaccine in newly diagnosed glioma. The antigens for these receptors are not known. The repertoire was sequenced with immunoSEQ multiplex PCR; TCRdb's copy has only in-frame clones and lacks some. Counted here are roughly 86,000 clones, about nine tenths occurring once; the ten biggest clones make up roughly 0.74%. Source: PBMCs, taken from a glioma patient whose treatment included an IDH1 peptide vaccine. Every receptor here comes from a woman between 45 and 65 years old with glioma. Both conserved end residues are part of each CDR3. The D gene is left open where the match is weak. Where a row states a size, it is once, few, many or the class of an expanded clone; other rows omit it.

>-|few|TRBJ1-4|TRBV7-9
CASSLQGWTEKLFF
TGTGCCAGCAGCTTACAAGGGTGGACTGAAAAACTGTTTTTT
>-|-|TRBJ2-5|TRBV28
CASSTPQGWGGETQYF
TGTGCCAGCAGTACACCGCAGGGTTGGGGTGGAGAGACCCAGTACTTC
>-|-|TRBJ2-7|TRBV5-4
CASSLVEGREDFGQYF
TGTGCCAGCAGCTTGGTGGAAGGGCGTGAGGATTTCGGGCAGTACTTC
>-|-|TRBJ1-5|TRBV5-4
CASSGTAVTMNQPQHF
TGTGCCAGCAGCGGAACAGCTGTTACAATGAACCAGCCCCAGCATTTT
>-|-|TRBJ1-4|TRBV18
CASSYGDATNEKLFF
TGTGCCAGCTCCTACGGAGACGCAACTAATGAAAAACTGTTTTTT
>-|-|TRBJ2-7|TRBV29-1
CSALDKRYEQYF
TGCAGCGCCTTGGACAAACGCTACGAGCAGTACTTC
>-|-|TRBJ2-7|TRBV28
CASTDGYEQYF
TGTGCCAGCACGGACGGTTACGAGCAGTACTTC
>TRBD2|-|TRBJ2-1|TRBV9
CASSVKAGVNEQFF
TGTGCCAGCAGCGTAAAAGCGGGAGTTAATGAGCAGTTCTTC
>-|-|TRBJ1-1|TRBV28
CASKLDGHTEAFF
TGTGCCAGCAAGCTGGACGGGCACACTGAAGCTTTCTTT
>-|-|TRBJ1-2|TRBV9
CASSAHALGREWGYGYTF
TGTGCCAGCAGCGCCCATGCGTTGGGCAGGGAGTGGGGCTATGGCTACACCTTC
>-|few|TRBJ1-2|TRBV29-1
CSVQDGQTHYGYTF
TGCAGCGTTCAAGATGGACAGACACACTATGGCTACACCTTC
>TRBD2|-|TRBJ2-1|TRBV7-2
CASSRGGGTSYNEQFF
TGTGCCAGCAGCCGGGGGGGCGGGACTTCCTACAATGAGCAGTTCTTC
>TRBD1|-|TRBJ2-5|TRBV27
CASSLHAPSDRGVGETQYF
TGTGCCAGCAGTTTACATGCCCCATCGGACAGGGGAGTAGGAGAGACCCAGTACTTC
>-|once|TRBJ1-2|TRBV2
CASSGRDYGYTF
TGTGCCAGCAGTGGCAGGGATTATGGCTACACCTTC
>-|-|TRBJ1-1|TRBV11-2
CASSAISILEAFF
TGTGCCAGCAGCGCTATATCTATCCTTGAAGCTTTCTTT
>-|-|TRBJ1-6|TRBV30
CAWKEGGSYNSPLHF
TGTGCCTGGAAGGAGGGAGGGTCCTATAATTCACCCCTCCACTTT
>TRBD2|-|TRBJ2-7|TRBV5-1
CASSSGTSGSYEQYF
TGCGCCAGCAGCTCTGGGACTAGCGGGAGCTACGAGCAGTACTTC
>-|-|TRBJ2-3|TRBV10-1
CASSEQATFTDTQYF
TGCGCCAGCAGTGAGCAAGCTACCTTCACAGATACGCAGTATTTT
>-|-|TRBJ2-7|TRBV28
CASSLQGYEQYF
TGTGCCAGCAGTTTGCAGGGCTACGAGCAGTACTTC
>-|-|TRBJ2-7|TRBV19
CASSKGQSSSYEQYF
TGTGCCAGTAGCAAAGGACAGTCAAGCTCCTACGAGCAGTACTTC
>-|few|TRBJ1-1|TRBV6-6
CASSYSGAEVAFF
TGTGCCAGCAGTTACTCGGGGGCAGAGGTAGCTTTCTTT
>-|-|TRBJ2-7|TRBV7-2
CASSLGRLDYEQYF
TGCGCCAGCAGCTTAGGGAGGTTAGACTACGAGCAGTACTTC
>-|-|TRBJ2-2|TRBV7-9
CASSPAGAGTGELFF
TGTGCCAGCAGCCCCGCGGGGGCGGGTACCGGGGAGCTGTTTTTT
>TRBD2|-|TRBJ2-1|TRBV19
CASSPTSGRGYNEQFF
TGTGCCAGTAGTCCTACTAGCGGGAGGGGGTACAATGAGCAGTTCTTC
>TRBD1|-|TRBJ2-7|TRBV7-9
CASSSWTGLDEQYF
TGTGCCAGCAGCTCGTGGACAGGGCTCGACGAGCAGTACTTC
>-|few|TRBJ1-1|TRBV6-1
CASRERDTEAFF
TGTGCCAGCCGGGAGAGGGACACTGAAGCTTTCTTT
>TRBD1|few|TRBJ1-3|TRBV9
CASSPSQGTGRGNTIYF
TGTGCCAGCAGCCCATCGCAGGGGACAGGGAGAGGAAACACCATATATTTT
>-|few|TRBJ1-1|TRBV5-6
CASSLLDTEAFF
TGTGCCAGCAGCTTGCTAGACACTGAAGCTTTCTTT
>TRBD2|-|TRBJ2-1|TRBV28
CASTSTSGVYNEQFF
TGTGCCAGCACGTCGACTAGCGGGGTGTACAATGAGCAGTTCTTC
>-|once|TRBJ2-1|TRBV21-1
CASTPPGREGPYNEQFF
TGTGCCAGCACCCCCCCGGGTCGGGAGGGCCCCTACAATGAGCAGTTCTTC
>-|-|TRBJ2-2|TRBV7-9
CASSYGTVNTGELFF
TGTGCCAGCAGCTACGGGACCGTGAACACCGGGGAGCTGTTTTTT
>-|-|TRBJ2-2|TRBV9
CASSVAVTNTGELFF
TGTGCCAGCAGCGTAGCGGTCACGAACACCGGGGAGCTGTTTTTT
>TRBD2|-|TRBJ2-5|TRBV19
CASSLRLAGETQYF
TGTGCCAGTAGTCTACGGTTAGCGGGAGAGACCCAGTACTTC
>TRBD1|once|TRBJ2-7|TRBV9
CASSATTGTANYEQYF
TGTGCCAGCAGCGCCACAACCGGGACAGCAAATTACGAGCAGTACTTC
>TRBD2|-|TRBJ2-1|TRBV29-1
CSVDGTSGSYNEQFF
TGCAGCGTTGACGGGACTAGCGGCTCCTACAATGAGCAGTTCTTC
>-|-|TRBJ2-1|TRBV11-2
CASSHSGDPYNEQFF
TGTGCCAGCAGCCACTCGGGAGATCCCTACAATGAGCAGTTCTTC
>-|-|TRBJ2-7|TRBV6-5
CASSYAGTYFYEQYF
TGTGCCAGCAGCTACGCCGGGACGTATTTCTACGAGCAGTACTTC
>-|-|TRBJ2-7|TRBV2
CASTDPGYEQYF
TGTGCCAGCACGGACCCAGGTTACGAGCAGTACTTC
>-|-|TRBJ2-7|TRBV9
CASSGGDRYDEQYF
TGTGCCAGCAGCGGAGGAGACAGGTACGACGAGCAGTACTTC
>-|-|TRBJ2-7|TRBV15
CATSSRGAYSEQYF
TGTGCCACCAGCAGTAGAGGGGCATATTCCGAGCAGTACTTC
>-|-|TRBJ2-5|TRBV4-1
CASSQDLLSSPKTQYF
TGCGCCAGCAGCCAAGATCTCCTAAGTTCCCCCAAGACCCAGTACTTC
>TRBD1|few|TRBJ2-5|TRBV11-2
CASSVGQGAETQYF
TGTGCCAGCAGCGTCGGACAGGGGGCAGAGACCCAGTACTTC
>TRBD2|-|TRBJ2-1|TRBV27
CASGTSGRNEQFF
TGTGCCAGCGGGACTAGCGGGAGGAATGAGCAGTTCTTC
>TRBD1|-|TRBJ1-1|TRBV6-1
CASSGPQGRGGTEAFF
TGTGCCAGCAGTGGCCCACAGGGGCGCGGGGGCACTGAAGCTTTCTTT
>TRBD1|-|TRBJ2-7|TRBV11-2
CASSSPTGTGVYEQYF
TGTGCCAGCAGCTCTCCTACCGGGACAGGGGTTTACGAGCAGTACTTC
>-|-|TRBJ2-7|TRBV9
CASSVGSSPISYEQYF
TGTGCCAGCAGCGTAGGATCTAGCCCGATCTCCTACGAGCAGTACTTC
>-|-|TRBJ2-2|TRBV7-6
CASSLGGIPGELFF
TGTGCCAGCAGCTTGGGCGGCATTCCCGGGGAGCTGTTTTTT
>-|-|TRBJ1-1|TRBV5-1
CASSPEGSSEAFF
TGCGCCAGCAGCCCCGAGGGGAGTTCTGAAGCTTTCTTT
>-|-|TRBJ2-7|TRBV6-5
CASSYLQGYEQYF
TGTGCCAGCAGTTACTTGCAGGGCTACGAGCAGTACTTC
>-|-|TRBJ2-7|TRBV27
CASHTRGQSLTYEQYF
TGTGCCAGCCATACCCGGGGCCAGAGCCTGACCTACGAGCAGTACTTC